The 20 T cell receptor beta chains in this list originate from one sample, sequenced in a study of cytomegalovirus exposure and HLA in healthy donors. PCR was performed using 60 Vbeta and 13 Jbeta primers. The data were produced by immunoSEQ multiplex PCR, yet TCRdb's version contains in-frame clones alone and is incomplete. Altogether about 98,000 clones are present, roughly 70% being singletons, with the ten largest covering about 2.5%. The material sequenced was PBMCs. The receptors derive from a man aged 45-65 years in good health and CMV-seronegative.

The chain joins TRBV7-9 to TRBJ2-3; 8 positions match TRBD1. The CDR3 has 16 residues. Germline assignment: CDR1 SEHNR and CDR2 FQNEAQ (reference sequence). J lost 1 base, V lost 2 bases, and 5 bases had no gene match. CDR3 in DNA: TGTGCCAGCAGCTTAACCGTGACAGGGGGCACAGATACGCAGTATTTT. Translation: CASSLTVTGGTDTQYF. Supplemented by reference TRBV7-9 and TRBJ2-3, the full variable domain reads DTGVSQNPRHKITKRGQNVTFRCDPISEHNRLYWYRQTLGQGPEFLTYFQNEAQLEKSRLLSDRFSAERPKGSFSTLEIQRTEQGDSAMYLCASSLTVTGGTDTQYFGPGTRLTVL.

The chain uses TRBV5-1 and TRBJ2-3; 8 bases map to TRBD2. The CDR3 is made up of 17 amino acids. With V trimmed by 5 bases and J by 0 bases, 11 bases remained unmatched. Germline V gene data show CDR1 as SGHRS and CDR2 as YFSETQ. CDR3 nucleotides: TGCGCCAGCAGTCCTCATTCGGGGGGGGGAAGCACAGATACGCAGTATTTT. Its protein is CASSPHSGGGSTDTQYF.

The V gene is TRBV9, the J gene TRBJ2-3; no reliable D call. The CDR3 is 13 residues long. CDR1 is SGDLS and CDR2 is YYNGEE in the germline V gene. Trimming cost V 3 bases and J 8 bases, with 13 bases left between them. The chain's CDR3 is CASSAPELVTQYF. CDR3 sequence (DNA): TGTGCCAGCAGCGCCCCCGAGTTGGTTACGCAGTATTTT.

The CDR3 nucleotides are TGTGCCAGCACCACCGTGGCGGGGAGAGAAGAGACCCAGTACTTC. Translating it yields CASTTVAGREETQYF. The V call is TRBV27, the J call TRBJ2-5, with D possibly matching TRBD2 (6 bases). Trimming cost V 7 bases and J 3 bases, with 18 bases left between them. This CDR3 contains 15 residues. The germline V gene has CDR1 MNHEY and CDR2 SMNVEV (reference sequence).

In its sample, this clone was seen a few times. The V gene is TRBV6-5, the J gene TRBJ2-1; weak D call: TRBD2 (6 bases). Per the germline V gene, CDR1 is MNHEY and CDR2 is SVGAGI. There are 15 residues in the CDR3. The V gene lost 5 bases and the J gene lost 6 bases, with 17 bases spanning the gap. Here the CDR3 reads CASSRGPREANEQFF. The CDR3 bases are TGTGCCAGCAGTCGTGGACCCAGGGAGGCCAATGAGCAGTTCTTC.

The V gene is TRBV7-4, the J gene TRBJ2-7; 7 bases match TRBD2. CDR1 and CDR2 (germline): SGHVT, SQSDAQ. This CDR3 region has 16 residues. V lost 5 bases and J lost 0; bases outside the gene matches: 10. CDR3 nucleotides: TGTGCCAGCAGCCGCAAGGGGCGGGAGCCCTCCTACGAGCAGTACTTC. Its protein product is CASSRKGREPSYEQYF.

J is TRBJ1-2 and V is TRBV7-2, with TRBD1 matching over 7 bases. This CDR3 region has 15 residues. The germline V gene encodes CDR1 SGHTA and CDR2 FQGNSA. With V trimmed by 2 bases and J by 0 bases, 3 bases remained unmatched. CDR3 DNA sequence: TGTGCCAGCAGCTTAAACAGGGGAGCTAACTATGGCTACACCTTC. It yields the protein CASSLNRGANYGYTF.

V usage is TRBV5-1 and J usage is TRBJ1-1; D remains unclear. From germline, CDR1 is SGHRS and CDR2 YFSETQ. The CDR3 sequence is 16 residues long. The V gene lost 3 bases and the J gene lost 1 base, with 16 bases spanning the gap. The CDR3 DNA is TGCGCCAGCAGCTCCAATTCGCGGGCCCCGAACACTGAAGCTTTCTTT. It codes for CASSSNSRAPNTEAFF.

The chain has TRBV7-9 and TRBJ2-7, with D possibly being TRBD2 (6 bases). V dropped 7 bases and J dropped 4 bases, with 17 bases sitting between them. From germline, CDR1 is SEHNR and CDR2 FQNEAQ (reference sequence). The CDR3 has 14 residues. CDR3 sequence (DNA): TGTGCCAGCAACGATTTAACGGGAGATTACGAGCAGTACTTC. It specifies CASNDLTGDYEQYF.

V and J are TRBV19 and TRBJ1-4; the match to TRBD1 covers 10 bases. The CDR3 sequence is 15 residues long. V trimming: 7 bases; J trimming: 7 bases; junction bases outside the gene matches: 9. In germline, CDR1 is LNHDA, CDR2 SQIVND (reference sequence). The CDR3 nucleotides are TGTGCCAGTACCGACCCGGGACAGGGGTCTGAAAAACTGTTTTTT. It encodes CASTDPGQGSEKLFF.

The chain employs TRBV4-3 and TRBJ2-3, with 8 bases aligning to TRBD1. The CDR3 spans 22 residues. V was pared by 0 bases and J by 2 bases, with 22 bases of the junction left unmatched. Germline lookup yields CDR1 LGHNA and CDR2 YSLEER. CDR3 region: CASSQEGLVGQGTAPDTDTQYF. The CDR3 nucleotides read TGCGCCAGCAGCCAAGAGGGGCTAGTCGGACAGGGAACAGCCCCCGACACAGATACGCAGTATTTT.

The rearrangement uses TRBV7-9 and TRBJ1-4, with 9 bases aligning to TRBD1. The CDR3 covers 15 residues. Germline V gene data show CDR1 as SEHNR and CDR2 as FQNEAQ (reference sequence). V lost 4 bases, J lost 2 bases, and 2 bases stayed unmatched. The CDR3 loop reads CASSSTGGTNEKLFF. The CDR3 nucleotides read TGTGCCAGCAGCTCGACAGGGGGGACTAATGAAAAACTGTTTTTT.

This CDR3 reads CASSQGVDTEAFF. The CDR3 DNA sequence: TGTGCCAGCTCGCAGGGGGTGGACACTGAAGCTTTCTTT. The chain couples TRBV18 to TRBJ1-1; 7 nucleotides line up with TRBD1. Germline V gives CDR1 KGHSH, CDR2 LQKENI. The CDR3 runs to 13 residues. Trimming removed 6 bases from V and 3 bases from J; junction bases left unmatched: 4.

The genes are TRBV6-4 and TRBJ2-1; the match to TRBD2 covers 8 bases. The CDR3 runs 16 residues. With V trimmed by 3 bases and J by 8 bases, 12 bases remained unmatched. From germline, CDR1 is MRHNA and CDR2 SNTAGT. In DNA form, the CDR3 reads TGTGCCAGCAGTGATACTAGCGGAGAGGGTGGGCATGAGCAGTTCTTC. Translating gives CASSDTSGEGGHEQFF.

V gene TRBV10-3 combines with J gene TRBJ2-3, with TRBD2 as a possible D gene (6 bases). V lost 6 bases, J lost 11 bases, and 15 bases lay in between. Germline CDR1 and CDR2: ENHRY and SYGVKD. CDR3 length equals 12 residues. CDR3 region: CAIRTPDYQQYF. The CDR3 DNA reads TGTGCCATCAGGACCCCGGACTATCAGCAGTATTTT.

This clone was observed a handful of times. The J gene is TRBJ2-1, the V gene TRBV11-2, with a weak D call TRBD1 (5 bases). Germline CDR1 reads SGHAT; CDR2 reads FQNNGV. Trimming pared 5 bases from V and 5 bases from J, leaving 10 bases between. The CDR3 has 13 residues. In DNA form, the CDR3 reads TGTGCCAGCAGCCTTTACAGGAACAATGAGCAGTTCTTC. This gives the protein CASSLYRNNEQFF.

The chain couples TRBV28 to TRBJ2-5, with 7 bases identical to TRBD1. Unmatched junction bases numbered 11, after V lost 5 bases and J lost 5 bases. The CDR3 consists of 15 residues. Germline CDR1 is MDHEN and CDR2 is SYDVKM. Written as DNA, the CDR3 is TGTGCCAGCAGTGCTTCTAGGGGGCTGGGGGAGACCCAGTACTTC. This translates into CASSASRGLGETQYF.

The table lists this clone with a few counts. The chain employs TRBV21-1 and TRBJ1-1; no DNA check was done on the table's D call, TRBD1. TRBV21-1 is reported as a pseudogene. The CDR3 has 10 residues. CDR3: CANTFTEAFF. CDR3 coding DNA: TGTGCCAACACCTTCACTGAAGCTTTCTTT.

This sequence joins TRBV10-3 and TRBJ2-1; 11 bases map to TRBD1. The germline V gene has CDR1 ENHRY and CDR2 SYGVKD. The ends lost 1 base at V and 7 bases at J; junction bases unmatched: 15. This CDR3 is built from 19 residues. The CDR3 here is CAISEFSPLGQGAGNEQFF. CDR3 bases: TGTGCCATCAGTGAGTTTAGCCCCCTCGGACAGGGGGCGGGGAATGAGCAGTTCTTC.

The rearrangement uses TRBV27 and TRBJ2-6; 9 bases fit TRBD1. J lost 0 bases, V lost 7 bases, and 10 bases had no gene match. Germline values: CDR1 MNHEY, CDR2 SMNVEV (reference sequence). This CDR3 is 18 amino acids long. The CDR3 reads CASTRGQGSFSGANVLTF. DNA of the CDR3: TGTGCCAGCACCCGAGGACAGGGGAGTTTCTCTGGGGCCAACGTCCTGACTTTC.